The 23 T cell receptor beta chains below all came from one sample that was sequenced in a study of blood T cell repertoires in COVID-19. Some clones are missing from TCRdb's copy, which holds only in-frame ones; the method was immunoSEQ multiplex PCR. The sample holds a few hundred thousand clones, more than 85% seen once. Sequencing was done on a sample of peripheral blood. The origin of the receptors is a woman in her seventies with active or convalescent COVID-19.

J is TRBJ1-1 and V is TRBV7-9; D is unclear. This CDR3 is built from 12 residues. V was clipped by 2 bases and J by 8 bases, with 9 bases between them. CDR1 is SEHNR and CDR2 is FQNEAQ in the germline V gene (reference sequence). For the CDR3, the DNA is TGTGCCAGCAGCTTATCTATGTTGGAAGCTTTCTTT. This translates into CASSLSMLEAFF. The complete variable domain, with remaining parts taken from reference TRBV7-9 and TRBJ1-1, reads DTGVSQNPRHKITKRGQNVTFRCDPISEHNRLYWYRQTLGQGPEFLTYFQNEAQLEKSRLLSDRFSAERPKGSFSTLEIQRTEQGDSAMYLCASSLSMLEAFFGQGTRLTVV.

This clone appeared many times. J is TRBJ1-6 and V is TRBV6-4; no firm D call. Germline V gene data show CDR1 as MRHNA and CDR2 as SNTAGT. The CDR3 spans 14 residues. Trimming shortened V by 8 bases and J by 0 bases, and 8 bases separated the two germline ends. In DNA, the CDR3 is TGTGCCAGCTCCCTAGGCTCCTATAATTCACCCCTCCACTTT. Its protein product is CASSLGSYNSPLHF.

The chain joins TRBV3-1 (or the pseudogene TRBV3-2) to TRBJ2-7; D is possibly TRBD1 (5 bases). V was pared by 4 bases and J by 2 bases, with 9 bases between. Looked up from germline, CDR1 is LGHDT and CDR2 is YNNKEL (reference sequence). This CDR3 has 13 residues. In nucleotides, the CDR3 is TGTGCCAGCAGCCTTATAGGGGCCTACGAGCAGTACTTC. It specifies CASSLIGAYEQYF.

The V and J genes are TRBV7-9 and TRBJ2-7, with D maybe TRBD2 (5 bases). The CDR3 loop spans 14 amino acids. Germline CDR1 is SEHNR and CDR2 is FQNEAQ (reference sequence). Trimming removed 1 base at V and 3 bases at J, with 10 bases between. CDR3 residues: CASSLGGIGYEQYF. In DNA, the CDR3 is TGTGCCAGCAGCTTAGGAGGGATAGGCTACGAGCAGTACTTC.

The gene calls are TRBV3-1 (or the pseudogene TRBV3-2) and TRBJ2-5; 8 bases map to TRBD2. Looked up from germline, CDR1 is LGHDT and CDR2 is YNNKEL (reference sequence). There are 17 residues in the CDR3. The ends lost 3 bases at V and 5 bases at J; junction bases unmatched: 14. The CDR3 bases are TGTGCCAGCAGCCAGAGCAGTCCGGCGGGGGGCATGGAGACCCAGTACTTC. It specifies CASSQSSPAGGMETQYF.

The V gene is TRBV7-8, the J gene TRBJ1-2; D is unresolved. V dropped 5 bases and J dropped 2 bases, with 9 bases sitting between them. This CDR3 is 13 amino acids long. CDR1 and CDR2 (germline): SGHVS, FQNEAQ. CDR3: CASSRGENYGYTF. CDR3 nucleotide sequence: TGTGCCAGCAGCCGCGGAGAAAACTATGGCTACACCTTC.

The rearrangement joins TRBV7-3 to TRBJ1-1; a possible D gene is TRBD1 (5 bases). CDR1 and CDR2 from the germline V gene are SGHTA and FQGTGA. This CDR3 has 15 residues. Trimming pared 3 bases from V and 1 base from J, leaving 12 bases between. CDR3 in DNA: TGTGCCAGCAGCTTGACCTGGGGCAGGAACACTGAAGCTTTCTTT. Its protein product is CASSLTWGRNTEAFF.

This clone was detected only a few times. Here the CDR3 reads CASSPGTGTYNEQFF. CDR3 nucleotides: TGTGCCAGCTCACCCGGGACAGGGACATACAATGAGCAGTTCTTC. The J gene is TRBJ2-1, the V gene TRBV18, with 9 bases identical to TRBD1. CDR1 KGHSH and CDR2 LQKENI come from the germline V gene. V shed 3 bases and J 4 bases; nucleotides not matched to a gene: 4. The CDR3 runs 15 residues.

This chain uses TRBV12-3 or TRBV12-4 with TRBJ1-1, with D hard to call. The CDR3 contains 12 residues. Trimming removed 9 bases from V and 1 base from J, with 9 bases in between. This chain's CDR3 is CASVQQNTEAFF. DNA of the CDR3: TGTGCCAGTGTACAGCAGAACACTGAAGCTTTCTTT.

This sequence joins TRBV7-2 and TRBJ1-1; D may be TRBD1 (6 bases). The CDR3 has 15 residues. V was pared by 3 bases and J by 6 bases, with 17 bases between. CDR1 is SGHTA, CDR2 FQGNSA, per germline. The CDR3 loop is CASSLVAGEFSEAFF. CDR3 bases: TGTGCCAGCAGCTTGGTCGCAGGGGAATTCTCTGAAGCTTTCTTT.

This rearrangement joins TRBV5-1 to TRBJ1-3; 7 bases fit TRBD1. V lost 4 bases and J lost 0; bases outside the gene matches: 4. This CDR3 region has 15 residues. CDR1 and CDR2 from the germline V gene are SGHRS and YFSETQ. In nucleotides, the CDR3 is TGCGCCAGCAGCGTTCCAGGGGGCTCTGGAAACACCATATATTTT. Protein sequence: CASSVPGGSGNTIYF.

The chain uses TRBV24-1 and TRBJ2-5; 7 bases line up with TRBD2. The CDR3 covers 14 residues. Per germline, CDR1 KGHDR and CDR2 SFDVKD. The V segment lost 3 bases and the J segment 9 bases; nucleotides outside the gene matches: 9. This CDR3 is CATSDVATRGAQYF. The CDR3 region has the DNA TGTGCCACCAGTGATGTAGCGACCCGGGGGGCCCAGTACTTC.

The J gene is TRBJ1-4, the V gene TRBV5-1; D call uncertain. CDR3 length equals 15 residues. V shed 4 bases and J shed 4 bases, with 14 bases lying between them. The germline V gene has CDR1 SGHRS and CDR2 YFSETQ. This CDR3 reads CASSLLAQNNEKLFF. DNA for the CDR3: TGCGCCAGCAGCCTTTTAGCGCAGAATAATGAAAAACTGTTTTTT.

The count of this clone is one. The chain links TRBV6-2 or TRBV6-3 to TRBJ1-5; 7 bases map to TRBD1. The CDR3 is 14 amino acids. V lost 6 bases to trimming and J lost 4 bases; unmatched junction nucleotides: 6. CDR1 and CDR2 from the germline V gene are MNHEY and SVGEGT. CDR3 coding DNA: TGTGCCAGCAGCCCCGGGACAGTTAATCAGCCCCAGCATTTT. Protein sequence: CASSPGTVNQPQHF.

About this clone: One end of the junction is discordant with germline, which a read error may explain. The genes are TRBV4-1 and TRBJ1-2, with 7 positions matching TRBD1. The germline CDR1 and CDR2 sequences are MGHRA and YSYEKL. CDR3 length: 13 residues. This CDR3 reads CASSQDKGGTDVF. The CDR3 DNA is TGCGCCAGCAGCCAAGATAAGGGTGGGACAGACGTATTC.

The rearrangement uses TRBV19 and TRBJ2-2, with D perhaps TRBD2 (6 bases). The CDR3 runs 14 residues. V lost 4 bases and J lost 5, with 11 bases in between. Germline CDR1 LNHDA, CDR2 SQIVND (reference sequence). CDR3 bases: TGTGCCAGTAGTAACCTAGCGAGTACCGGGGAGCTGTTTTTT. Its protein product is CASSNLASTGELFF.

The count of this clone is one. J is TRBJ1-1 and V is TRBV7-2; 7 bases are a match to TRBD1. Germline CDR1 reads SGHTA; CDR2 reads FQGNSA. The CDR3 is 15 amino acids. The V gene end was trimmed by 4 bases and the J gene end by 2 bases; junction bases not matched to a gene: 7. The CDR3 coding sequence is TGTGCCAGCAGCTCCCAGGGACAGCTTAACACTGAAGCTTTCTTT. Translation gives CASSSQGQLNTEAFF. Complete variable domain (other parts from reference TRBV7-2 and TRBJ1-1): GAGVSQSPSNKVTEKGKDVELRCDPISGHTALYWYRQSLGQGLEFLIYFQGNSAPDKSGLPSDRFSAERTGGSVSTLTIQRTQQEDSAVYLCASSSQGQLNTEAFFGQGTRLTVV.

The chain joins TRBV9 to TRBJ1-4, with D perhaps TRBD1 (5 bases). Germline loops: CDR1 SGDLS, CDR2 YYNGEE. This CDR3 comprises 16 residues. The V and J ends lost 2 bases and 7 bases respectively, with 18 bases between them. CDR3 in amino acids: CASSVGDSAILEKLFF. The CDR3 DNA follows: TGTGCCAGCAGCGTGGGGGACTCGGCTATTCTTGAAAAACTGTTTTTT.

This clone was found once. The gene calls are TRBV6-4 and TRBJ2-1, with D possibly TRBD1 on 6 matching bases. This CDR3 comprises 15 residues. CDR1 is MRHNA and CDR2 is SNTAGT in the germline V gene. The V end was cut by 5 bases, the J end by 10 bases, with 21 bases between. CDR3 sequence (DNA): TGTGCCAGCAGTTCCACCGGGACAAGAGGTGGAGAGCAGTTCTTC. This codes for CASSSTGTRGGEQFF.

The chain carries TRBV5-4 and TRBJ1-1; unclear D gene. There are 14 residues in the CDR3. Germline V CDR1 and CDR2: SGHNT, YYREEE (reference sequence). Trimming shortened V by 4 bases and J by 2 bases, and 12 bases separated the two germline ends. CDR3 DNA: TGTGCCAGCAGCATAAACAGCTTCAACACTGAAGCTTTCTTT. Its protein product is CASSINSFNTEAFF.

This clone was observed once. The chain employs TRBV5-1 and TRBJ1-6, with D possibly being TRBD1 (6 bases). CDR1 is SGHRS, CDR2 YFSETQ, per germline. Trimming took 5 bases from V and 11 from J, leaving 17 bases between them. CDR3 length: 14 residues. For the CDR3, the DNA is TGCGCCAGCAGGAAGGTCACAGGGATTACACCCCTCCACTTT. Protein product: CASRKVTGITPLHF.

The rearrangement uses TRBV4-3 and TRBJ2-5; possible D gene TRBD2, 6 bases. Between the trimmed V and J ends, which lost 2 bases and 5 bases, there was a span of 12 bases. Germline CDR1 is LGHNA and CDR2 is YSLEER. There are 14 residues in the CDR3. CDR3 loop: CASSQRLVRETQYF. DNA of the CDR3: TGCGCCAGCAGCCAACGACTAGTCAGGGAGACCCAGTACTTC.

This sequence joins TRBV12-3 or TRBV12-4 and TRBJ2-7; D gene ambiguous. Trimming cost V 7 bases and J 10 bases, with 14 bases left between them. There are 11 residues in the CDR3. CDR3 DNA sequence: TGTGCCAGCACCCCCTCCGTTAATCAGTACTTC. This codes for CASTPSVNQYF.